This note documents a single TCR beta chain sequence. Looked up from germline, CDR1 is MNHNS and CDR2 is SASEGT. Trimming removed 0 bases at V and 2 bases at J, with 14 bases between. CDR3 length: 18 amino acids. Clones were read by immunoSEQ multiplex PCR, and TCRdb kept only the in-frame ones, dropping some. The repertoire includes fewer than 40,000 clones, roughly four fifths of them detected once, and about 0.64% sits in the top ten. The sample comes from a study of T cells in narcolepsy. The TCR sequence derives from a human donor in good health. The rearrangement joins TRBV6-1 to TRBJ2-6; D gene uncertain. The sample was memory (CD45RA-) CD4+ T cells from blood. The CDR3 region is CASSEAMVQAAGANVLTF. The CDR3 DNA follows: TGTGCCAGCAGTGAAGCGATGGTCCAGGCGGCTGGGGCCAACGTCCTGACTTTC.